A selection of T cell receptor beta chains follows, all from one sample in a study of blood T cell repertoires in COVID-19. Produced via immunoSEQ multiplex PCR; TCRdb's table is partial and in-frame only. Among a few hundred thousand clones listed, 70% to 90% were seen once. Sequencing used peripheral blood. Receptor source: a woman in her forties or fifties with COVID-19, enrolled during active disease. Both conserved end residues are part of each CDR3. Each record gives: V gene, clone size, J gene, D gene, CDR3 DNA, CDR3 protein. The D gene is left open where the match is weak. Some rows mark clone size as missing; the rest say once, few, many or name a class of expanded clone.

>TRBV7-3|-|TRBJ1-2|-
TGTGCCAGCAGCTTAGGGGGGTTTGGCTACACCTTC
CASSLGGFGYTF
>TRBV6-1|-|TRBJ2-1|TRBD1
TGTGCCAGCAGACAAACCCGGGACAGGGGACATGAGCAGTTCTTC
CASRQTRDRGHEQFF
>TRBV2|-|TRBJ1-5|-
TGTGCCAGCCAGGTGGGGGGGCCTAATCAGCCCCAGCATTTT
CASQVGGPNQPQHF
>TRBV10-3|-|TRBJ1-1|-
TGTGCCATCAGTCAAACCGGCGGGGACACTGAAGCTTTCTTT
CAISQTGGDTEAFF
>TRBV11-3|few|TRBJ1-3|TRBD1
TGTGCCAGCAGCTCGCACTCACAGGGGGCGGCTGGAAACACCATATATTTT
CASSSHSQGAAGNTIYF
>TRBV7-9|-|TRBJ2-5|TRBD2
TGTGCCAGCAGCCCTCTAGCGGGGGGTGGAGAGACCCAGTACTTC
CASSPLAGGGETQYF
>TRBV30|once|TRBJ2-7|TRBD1
TGTGCCTGGACCCGTGGGCAGGGGGCCTACGAGCAGTACTTC
CAWTRGQGAYEQYF
>TRBV3-1/TRBV3-2|few|TRBJ1-6|TRBD1
TGTGCCAGCAGCCAAAGGGGGCCGGTCTTGTCGCCCCTCCACTTT
CASSQRGPVLSPLHF
>TRBV7-8|-|TRBJ2-5|TRBD2
TGTGCCAGCAGTTTAACCCTCGGGATAGCGGGAGGATCGCAAGAGACCCAGTACTTC
CASSLTLGIAGGSQETQYF
>TRBV6-5|-|TRBJ2-6|-
TGTGCCAGCAGGGACAGTTCCGGGGCCAACGTCCTGACTTTC
CASRDSSGANVLTF
>TRBV4-1|few|TRBJ2-7|-
TGCGCCAGCAGCCTAAAGCAGGGTCCAGGCGCCTACGAGCAGTACTTC
CASSLKQGPGAYEQYF
>TRBV18|-|TRBJ1-5|-
TGTGCCAGCTCTCAACTTGATCAGCCCCAGCATTTT
CASSQLDQPQHF
>TRBV11-2|-|TRBJ1-3|-
TGTGCCAGCAGCTTAGATTGGCAGGGCTCTGGAAACACCATATATTTT
CASSLDWQGSGNTIYF
>TRBV7-3|-|TRBJ1-1|-
TGTGCCAGCAGCTTAATCGGGGTGACTGAAGCTTTCTTT
CASSLIGVTEAFF
>TRBV19|-|TRBJ2-1|-
TGTGCCAGTAGTACACCGACCGGAGGCGATGAGCAGTTCTTC
CASSTPTGGDEQFF
>TRBV18|-|TRBJ2-1|-
TGTGCCAGCTCACCAGAAACAGAGAGCGAGCAGTTCTTC
CASSPETESEQFF
>TRBV18|-|TRBJ2-1|TRBD2
TGTGCCAGCTCACCAGCGACTAGCGGGAGCAATGAGCAGTTCTTC
CASSPATSGSNEQFF
>TRBV13|-|TRBJ2-2|TRBD2
TGTGCCAGCAGCCTTGAGAGCGGGAGTAGCGGCACCGGGGAGCTGTTTTTT
CASSLESGSSGTGELFF
>TRBV5-1|-|TRBJ2-3|TRBD1
TGCGCCAGCAGCCCCGTAGGGGGCCGGGTCGCAGATACGCAGTATTTT
CASSPVGGRVADTQYF
>TRBV25-1|few|TRBJ2-1|TRBD2
TGTGCCAGCAGTGGCTGGACTAGCGGGACATACAATGAGCAGTTCTTC
CASSGWTSGTYNEQFF
>TRBV19|-|TRBJ1-2|TRBD1
TGTGCCAGTAGAAAAGGACAGGGCTATGGCTACACCTTC
CASRKGQGYGYTF
>TRBV2|-|TRBJ2-7|-
TGTGCCAGCAGCATCTCCTACGAGCAGTACTTC
CASSISYEQYF
>TRBV7-9|-|TRBJ1-4|-
TGTGCCAGCAGCTTAGCTCGGGGATTAGGAGAAAAACTGTTTTTT
CASSLARGLGEKLFF
>TRBV5-6|-|TRBJ2-7|TRBD1
TGTGCCAGCAGCTCATTCAGGACAGGGGGCTCCGAGCAGTACTTC
CASSSFRTGGSEQYF
>TRBV12-5|-|TRBJ1-4|TRBD1
TGTGCTAGTGGTACGGGGACAGGGCAGGAAAAACTGTTTTTT
CASGTGTGQEKLFF
>TRBV24-1|-|TRBJ1-1|TRBD1
TGTGCCACCAGTGATTCTCGACAGGGTAACACTGAAGCTTTCTTT
CATSDSRQGNTEAFF
>TRBV7-3|-|TRBJ1-6|-
TGTGCCAGCAGCTTAAGACAGGTGAGCTCCTATAATTCACCCCTCCACTTT
CASSLRQVSSYNSPLHF
>TRBV12-5|-|TRBJ2-5|-
TGTGCTAGCGGCGGAGGGAAAGAGACCCAGTACTTC
CASGGGKETQYF
>TRBV14|-|TRBJ2-5|-
TGTGCCAGCAGCCAAGGGGGGACTGCTCAAGAGACCCAGTACTTC
CASSQGGTAQETQYF
>TRBV7-9|-|TRBJ2-3|TRBD1
TGTGCCAGCAGCTTAGTTCGTCGGACAGGGGGCACAGATACGCAGTATTTT
CASSLVRRTGGTDTQYF
>TRBV27|-|TRBJ2-1|TRBD1
TGTGCCAGCAGTGCCGGGACAGTCGGCAATGAGCAGTTCTTC
CASSAGTVGNEQFF
>TRBV9|-|TRBJ2-1|-
TGTGCCAGCAGCGCACAGGTTGAGCAGTTCTTC
CASSAQVEQFF
>TRBV11-2|-|TRBJ1-2|-
TGTGCCAGCAGCCCCCTCAACTCAGGGGACTATGGCTACACCTTC
CASSPLNSGDYGYTF
>TRBV6-5|-|TRBJ2-1|TRBD2
TGTGCCAGCAAATGGCGGGAGAGCTCCTACAATGAGCAGTTCTTC
CASKWRESSYNEQFF
>TRBV27|once|TRBJ2-1|TRBD2
TGTGCCAGCAGTGGGACTAGCGGTTTAAGCTCCTACAATGAGCAGTTCTTC
CASSGTSGLSSYNEQFF